These 17 T cell receptor beta chains originate from one sample sequenced in a study of Ad26.COV2.S vaccination and SARS-CoV-2 variants. This sample's treatment: about 20 received Ad26.COV2.S at low or high dose, single or two shots; several received placebo; per-sample allocation not given. Sample collection was performed on day 63 after the first vaccine or placebo injection. Produced via immunoSEQ multiplex PCR; TCRdb's table is partial and in-frame only. This table holds roughly 380,000 clones, approximately 87% found once. The sequencing used peripheral blood, collected in a trial of Ad26.COV2.S vaccine versus placebo. These receptors originate from a person aged 18-60 years who received the Ad26.COV2.S COVID-19 vaccine or a placebo.

V and J are TRBV30 and TRBJ2-1, with TRBD2 identical over 13 bases. Germline V lookup: CDR1 GTSNPN, CDR2 SVGIG (reference sequence). The V and J ends lost 0 bases and 7 bases, in that order; junction bases with no gene match: 12. The length of the CDR3 is 18 residues. DNA of the CDR3: TGTGCCTGGAGTGTAACTAGCGGGGGGGCCTTTTTGGTAAATGAGCAGTTCTTC. It is translated as CAWSVTSGGAFLVNEQFF.

This clone was recorded only once. The gene calls are TRBV19 and TRBJ1-5; possibly TRBD1 for D (5 bases). Looked up from germline, CDR1 is LNHDA and CDR2 is SQIVND (reference sequence). V was clipped by 6 bases and J by 4 bases, with 16 bases between them. The CDR3 spans 15 residues. This CDR3 is CASRDLDKGNQPQHF. Here the CDR3 DNA reads TGTGCCAGTAGGGATCTCGACAAGGGGAATCAGCCCCAGCATTTT.

The chain recombines TRBV10-3 with TRBJ2-7, with D perhaps TRBD2 (5 bases). CDR3 length: 11 amino acids. In germline, CDR1 is ENHRY, CDR2 SYGVKD. The V gene lost 6 bases and the J gene lost 4 bases, with 7 bases spanning the gap. The CDR3 is CAISPGYEQYF. CDR3 in DNA: TGTGCCATCAGCCCGGGGTACGAGCAGTACTTC.

This chain uses TRBV4-1 with TRBJ2-7; 10 bases fit TRBD2. The J segment lost 0 bases and the V segment lost 2 bases, leaving 1 base of the junction unmatched. The CDR3 has 15 residues. Germline V gene data show CDR1 as MGHRA and CDR2 as YSYEKL. The CDR3 DNA reads TGCGCCAGCAGCCAACGGACTAGCGGCTCCTACGAGCAGTACTTC. It is translated as CASSQRTSGSYEQYF.

The sample holds one count of this clone. The gene calls are TRBV7-3 and TRBJ2-1; 15 bases are shared with TRBD2. The CDR3 extends over 18 amino acids. V was pared by 3 bases and J by 8 bases, with 11 bases of the junction left unmatched. CDR1 SGHTA and CDR2 FQGTGA come from the germline V gene. The CDR3 DNA is TGTGCCAGCAGCTTTAGACTTCGGACTAGCGGGGGGGCCCATGAGCAGTTCTTC. It yields the protein CASSFRLRTSGGAHEQFF.

In this sample, this clone turned up many times. The chain combines TRBV7-9 with TRBJ2-5; 10 nucleotides match TRBD2. The germline V gene has CDR1 SEHNR and CDR2 FQNEAQ (reference sequence). V gave up 10 bases and J gave up 2 bases; unmatched junction bases: 13. The CDR3 spans 16 residues. The CDR3, as DNA: TGTGCCATCGAGCTCCTAGCGGGGGAATTTCAAGAGACCCAGTACTTC. Residues: CAIELLAGEFQETQYF.

V usage is TRBV5-1 and J usage is TRBJ2-3, with no clear D. Germline CDR1 reads SGHRS; CDR2 reads YFSETQ. This CDR3 region has 15 residues. V was shortened by 0 bases and J by 2 bases, with 10 bases between the two germline ends. The CDR3 DNA reads TGCGCCAGCAGCTTGGGACTGCAGAACACAGATACGCAGTATTTT. It translates to CASSLGLQNTDTQYF.

This chain connects TRBV30 to TRBJ1-2; a weak D match, TRBD1 (5 bases). CDR1 and CDR2 from the germline V gene are GTSNPN and SVGIG (reference sequence). V was shortened by 7 bases and J by 2 bases, with 17 bases between the two germline ends. The CDR3 is made up of 14 amino acids. This CDR3 is CAFMAGSKNYGYTF. CDR3 DNA sequence: TGTGCCTTTATGGCAGGGTCAAAAAACTATGGCTACACCTTC.

This chain connects TRBV27 to TRBJ2-3; D gene unclear. Germline V CDR1 and CDR2: MNHEY, SMNVEV (reference sequence). Trimming pared 3 bases from V and 3 bases from J, leaving 7 bases between. The CDR3 is made up of 13 amino acids. The CDR3 DNA sequence: TGTGCCAGCAGTTTGAGTCAGACAGATACGCAGTATTTT. This encodes CASSLSQTDTQYF.

The chain couples TRBV4-3 to TRBJ2-7; unclear D gene. V lost 0 bases to trimming and J lost 1 base, with 10 bases between them. The germline CDR1 and CDR2 sequences are LGHNA and YSLEER. The CDR3 has 15 amino acids. CDR3 sequence: CASSQEDGRSYEQYF. The CDR3 DNA reads as TGCGCCAGCAGCCAAGAGGACGGGCGGTCCTACGAGCAGTACTTC.

V gene TRBV18 combines with J gene TRBJ2-1, with TRBD1 as a possible D gene (5 bases). Germline CDR1 and CDR2: KGHSH and LQKENI. The germline V and J ends were trimmed by 1 base and 0 bases, with 13 bases remaining between them. The CDR3 runs 17 residues. The CDR3 DNA reads as TGTGCCAGCTCACCACACAGGCAGGCTAGCTCCTACAATGAGCAGTTCTTC. This sequence encodes CASSPHRQASSYNEQFF.

V gene TRBV9 combines with J gene TRBJ2-2; 9 positions agree with TRBD2. Germline CDR1 SGDLS, CDR2 YYNGEE. CDR3 length: 16 amino acids. Germline trimming cut 3 bases from V and 0 bases from J; bases unmatched to any gene: 3. This CDR3 is CASSGSGGANTGELFF. CDR3 DNA: TGTGCCAGCAGCGGTAGCGGGGGCGCGAACACCGGGGAGCTGTTTTTT.

This chain connects TRBV6-5 to TRBJ2-7; TRBD2 might be the D (5 bases). Germline CDR1 reads MNHEY; CDR2 reads SVGAGI. The V end was cut by 0 bases, the J end by 3 bases, with 9 bases between. This CDR3 has 14 residues. The CDR3, as DNA: TGTGCCAGCAGTTACTCGGCGGGTTACTACGAGCAGTACTTC. Translating gives CASSYSAGYYEQYF.

The chain joins TRBV7-2 to TRBJ2-5; 10 nucleotides align to TRBD2. CDR1 and CDR2 from the germline V gene are SGHTA and FQGNSA. This CDR3 spans 15 amino acids. V gave up 5 bases and J gave up 4 bases; unmatched junction bases: 7. The CDR3 region has the DNA TGTGCCAGCAGCCTCCCCAGCGGGGGGGCAGAGACCCAGTACTTC. Protein: CASSLPSGGAETQYF. Full variable domain (remainder filled in from reference TRBV7-2 and TRBJ2-5): GAGVSQSPSNKVTEKGKDVELRCDPISGHTALYWYRQSLGQGLEFLIYFQGNSAPDKSGLPSDRFSAERTGGSVSTLTIQRTQQEDSAVYLCASSLPSGGAETQYFGPGTRLLVL.

This clone appeared once. The chain couples TRBV10-3 to TRBJ1-5; the match to TRBD1 covers 10 bases. This CDR3 has 12 residues. The ends lost 8 bases at V and 6 bases at J; junction bases unmatched: 1. In germline, CDR1 is ENHRY, CDR2 SYGVKD. The CDR3 is CAIRDRGQPQHF. CDR3 DNA: TGTGCCATCCGGGACAGGGGTCAGCCCCAGCATTTT.

The V and J genes are TRBV5-1 and TRBJ1-4; D unclear. The CDR3 consists of 15 residues. V gave up 3 bases and J gave up 3 bases, with 12 bases separating them. Germline CDR1 and CDR2: SGHRS and YFSETQ. The CDR3 spells CASSSRTESNEKLFF. DNA for the CDR3: TGCGCCAGCAGCTCACGGACGGAATCTAATGAAAAACTGTTTTTT.

This rearrangement joins TRBV5-4 to TRBJ2-3; 11 bases match TRBD1. After removal of 7 bases from V and 5 bases from J, the junction contained 12 bases not matched to a gene. The CDR3 has 16 amino acids. The V gene's germline CDR1 is SGHNT and CDR2 YYREEE (reference sequence). In DNA form, the CDR3 reads TGTGCCAGCGGTAAAGGAGGACAGGGGGCCATAGATACGCAGTATTTT. Amino acids: CASGKGGQGAIDTQYF.